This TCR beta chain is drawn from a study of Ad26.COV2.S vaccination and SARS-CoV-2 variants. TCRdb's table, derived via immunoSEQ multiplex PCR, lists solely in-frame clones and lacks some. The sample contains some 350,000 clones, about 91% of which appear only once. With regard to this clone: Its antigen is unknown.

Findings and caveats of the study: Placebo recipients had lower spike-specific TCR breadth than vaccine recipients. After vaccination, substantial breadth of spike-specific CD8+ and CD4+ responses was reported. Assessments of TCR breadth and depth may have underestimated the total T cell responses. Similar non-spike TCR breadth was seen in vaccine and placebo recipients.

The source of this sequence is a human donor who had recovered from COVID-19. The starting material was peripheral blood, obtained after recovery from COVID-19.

For the CDR3, the DNA is TGTGCCAGCAGCTATCAGGGGTCCCAAGAGACCCAGTACTTC. As protein: CASSYQGSQETQYF. V usage is TRBV7-9 and J usage is TRBJ2-5; TRBD1 might be the D (6 bases). Germline lookup yields CDR1 SEHNR and CDR2 FQNEAQ (reference sequence). This CDR3 region has 14 residues. V was clipped by 4 bases and J by 1 base, with 10 bases between them. The full variable domain, rest sourced from reference TRBV7-9 and TRBJ2-5, is DTGVSQNPRHKITKRGQNVTFRCDPISEHNRLYWYRQTLGQGPEFLTYFQNEAQLEKSRLLSDRFSAERPKGSFSTLEIQRTEQGDSAMYLCASSYQGSQETQYFGPGTRLLVL.